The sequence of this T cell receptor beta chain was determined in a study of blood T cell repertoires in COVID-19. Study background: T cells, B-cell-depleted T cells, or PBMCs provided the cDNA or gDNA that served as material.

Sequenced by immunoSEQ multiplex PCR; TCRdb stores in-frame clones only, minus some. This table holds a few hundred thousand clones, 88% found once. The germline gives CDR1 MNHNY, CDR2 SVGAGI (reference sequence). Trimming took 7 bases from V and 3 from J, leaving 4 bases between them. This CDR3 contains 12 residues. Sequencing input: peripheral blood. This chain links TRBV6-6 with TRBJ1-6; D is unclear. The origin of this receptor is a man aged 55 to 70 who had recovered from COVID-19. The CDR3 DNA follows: TGTGCCAGCACCCTCTATAATTCACCCCTCCACTTT. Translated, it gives CASTLYNSPLHF.